This TCR beta chain was obtained from a study of T cells after yellow fever vaccination. This CDR3 comprises 21 residues. Germline V gene lookup returns CDR1 MGHRA and CDR2 YSYEKL. The V and J ends lost 1 base and 0 bases, in that order; junction bases with no gene match: 12. TCRdb itself ran the 5' RACE reads through MiXCR, one entry per CDR3 protein. The data show about 68,000 distinct CDR3 sequences, with over 6.5% seen just once and 37% held by the top ten. This clonotype came up many times. The sample consisted of CD8+ T cells sorted from PBMCs, taken roughly 46 days after the first yellow fever vaccination. The sequence was obtained from a man in his late teens or twenties who received the YFV17D yellow fever vaccine. The chain couples TRBV4-1 to TRBJ1-6; 10 bases line up with TRBD1. The chain's CDR3 is CASSQGFDRGLRGSYNSPLHF. Here the CDR3 DNA reads TGCGCCAGCAGCCAAGGTTTTGACAGGGGGCTTAGGGGCTCCTATAATTCACCCCTCCACTTT.